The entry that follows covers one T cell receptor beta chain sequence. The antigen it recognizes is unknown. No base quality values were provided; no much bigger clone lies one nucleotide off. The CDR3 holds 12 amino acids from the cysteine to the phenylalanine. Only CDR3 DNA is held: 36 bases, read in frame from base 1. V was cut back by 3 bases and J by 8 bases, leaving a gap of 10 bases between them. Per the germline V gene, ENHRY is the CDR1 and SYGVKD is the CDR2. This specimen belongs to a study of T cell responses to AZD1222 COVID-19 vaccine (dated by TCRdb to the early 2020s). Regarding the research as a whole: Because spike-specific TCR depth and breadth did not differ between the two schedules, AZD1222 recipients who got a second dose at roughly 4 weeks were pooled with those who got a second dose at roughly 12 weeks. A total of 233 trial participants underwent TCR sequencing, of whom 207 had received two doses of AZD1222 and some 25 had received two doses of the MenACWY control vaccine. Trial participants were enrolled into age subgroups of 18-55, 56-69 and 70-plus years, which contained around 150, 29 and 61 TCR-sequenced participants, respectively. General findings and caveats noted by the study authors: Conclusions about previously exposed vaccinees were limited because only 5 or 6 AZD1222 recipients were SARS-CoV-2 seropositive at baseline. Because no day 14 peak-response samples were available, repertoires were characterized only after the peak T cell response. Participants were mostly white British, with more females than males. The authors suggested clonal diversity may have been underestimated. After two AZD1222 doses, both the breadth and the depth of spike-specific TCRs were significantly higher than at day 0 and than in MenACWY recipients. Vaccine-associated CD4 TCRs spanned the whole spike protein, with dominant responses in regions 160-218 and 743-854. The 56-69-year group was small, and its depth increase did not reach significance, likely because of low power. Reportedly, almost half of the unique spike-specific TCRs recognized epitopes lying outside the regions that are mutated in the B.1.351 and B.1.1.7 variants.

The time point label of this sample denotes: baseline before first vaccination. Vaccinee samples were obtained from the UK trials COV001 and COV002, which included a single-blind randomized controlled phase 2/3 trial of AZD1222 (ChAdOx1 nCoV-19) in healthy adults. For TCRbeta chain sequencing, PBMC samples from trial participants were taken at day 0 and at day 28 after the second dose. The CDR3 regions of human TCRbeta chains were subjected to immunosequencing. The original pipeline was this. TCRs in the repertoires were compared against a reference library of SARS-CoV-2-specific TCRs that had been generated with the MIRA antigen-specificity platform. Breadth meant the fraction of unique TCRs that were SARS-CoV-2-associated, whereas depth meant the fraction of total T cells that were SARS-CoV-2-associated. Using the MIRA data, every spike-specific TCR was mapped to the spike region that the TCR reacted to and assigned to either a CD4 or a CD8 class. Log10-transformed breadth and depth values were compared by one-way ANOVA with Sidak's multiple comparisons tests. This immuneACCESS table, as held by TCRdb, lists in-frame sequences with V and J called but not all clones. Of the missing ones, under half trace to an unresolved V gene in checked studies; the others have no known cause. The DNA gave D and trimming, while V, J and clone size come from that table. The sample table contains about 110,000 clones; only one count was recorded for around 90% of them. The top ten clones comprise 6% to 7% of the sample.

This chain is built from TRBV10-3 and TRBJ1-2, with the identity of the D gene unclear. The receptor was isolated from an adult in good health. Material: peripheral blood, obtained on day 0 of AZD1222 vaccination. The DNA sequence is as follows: TGTGCCATCAGTGAAGTAGTCAGCGGCTACACCTTC. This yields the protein CAISEVVSGYTF.